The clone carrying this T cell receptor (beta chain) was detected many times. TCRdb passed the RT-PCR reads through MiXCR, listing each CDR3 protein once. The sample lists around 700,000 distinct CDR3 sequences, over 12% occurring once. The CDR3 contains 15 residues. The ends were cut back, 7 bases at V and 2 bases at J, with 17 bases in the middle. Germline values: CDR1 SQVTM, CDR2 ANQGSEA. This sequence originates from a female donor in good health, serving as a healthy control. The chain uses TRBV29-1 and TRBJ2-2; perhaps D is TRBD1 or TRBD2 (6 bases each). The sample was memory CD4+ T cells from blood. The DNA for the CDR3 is TGCAGCGCCCGTGGGGGGACACATAACACCGGGGAGCTGTTTTTT. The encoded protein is CSARGGTHNTGELFF.